The 28 T cell receptor beta chains below come from one sample, sequenced in a study of graft-versus-host responses after intestinal transplantation (dated by TCRdb to about 2021). Preparation of the library involved the immunoSEQ multiplex PCR assay. The clones in this table, taken by TCRdb from immuneACCESS, are in-frame only. Not every clone is retained; where verified, under half of the shortfall comes from an unresolved V gene, and the cause of the rest is unknown. The sample yields 35,000 to 45,000 clones; over 85% were counted once. Clones ranked in the top ten supply about 0.78% of the sample. The sequencing here drew on PBMCs, taken 16 days after intestinal transplant. Receptors were obtained from a human patient who received an intestinal transplant, so some T cells may come from the graft donor.

This sequence joins TRBV7-9 and TRBJ2-7, with 9 nucleotides matching TRBD2. CDR3 length equals 15 residues. Trimming removed 5 bases from V and 5 bases from J; junction bases left unmatched: 10. In germline, CDR1 is SEHNR, CDR2 FQNEAQ (reference sequence). The CDR3 sequence is CASSPRGGRADEQYF. CDR3 coding DNA: TGTGCCAGCAGCCCTAGAGGCGGGAGGGCCGACGAGCAGTACTTC. The variable domain in full, with the rest retrieved from reference TRBV7-9 and TRBJ2-7, is DTGVSQNPRHKITKRGQNVTFRCDPISEHNRLYWYRQTLGQGPEFLTYFQNEAQLEKSRLLSDRFSAERPKGSFSTLEIQRTEQGDSAMYLCASSPRGGRADEQYFGPGTRLTVT.

This chain uses TRBV6-5 with TRBJ1-6, with a possible D match to TRBD1 (6 bases). V gave up 6 bases and J gave up 7 bases, with 16 bases separating them. In germline, CDR1 is MNHEY, CDR2 SVGAGI. The CDR3 has 15 residues. This chain's CDR3 is CASRIDRTTNSPLHF. As DNA, the CDR3 is TGTGCCAGCAGAATCGACAGGACCACAAATTCACCCCTCCACTTT.

A few counts support this clone. The chain is built from TRBV10-3 and TRBJ1-3; D gene uncertain. CDR3 length equals 16 residues. Germline CDR1 and CDR2: ENHRY and SYGVKD. Trimming took off 3 bases at V and 0 bases at J, with 12 bases between the two ends. The CDR3 is CAISEVRYHSGNTIYF. The DNA of the CDR3 is TGTGCCATCAGTGAAGTCAGGTACCACTCTGGAAACACCATATATTTT.

This chain uses TRBV4-1 with TRBJ2-5; a weak D match, TRBD1 (6 bases). The V and J ends lost 3 bases and 5 bases respectively, with 10 bases between them. The CDR3 is 13 residues long. CDR1 MGHRA and CDR2 YSYEKL come from the germline V gene. CDR3 coding DNA: TGCGCCAGCAGCCAGGCAGGGGACGAGACCCAGTACTTC. Translation gives CASSQAGDETQYF.

V is TRBV15 and J is TRBJ1-1; no firm D call. CDR1 is LNHNV and CDR2 is YYDKDF in the germline V gene (reference sequence). CDR3 length: 14 amino acids. V dropped 1 base and J dropped 2 bases, with 8 bases sitting between them. The CDR3 protein is CATSRGTDNTEAFF. For the CDR3, the DNA is TGTGCCACCAGCAGAGGGACGGATAACACTGAAGCTTTCTTT.

The V call is TRBV5-1, the J call TRBJ2-7; D not certain. The V gene's germline CDR1 is SGHRS and CDR2 YFSETQ. V was shortened by 2 bases and J by 0 bases, with 6 bases between the two germline ends. CDR3 length: 13 residues. The CDR3 sequence: CASSFRSSYEQYF. The DNA of the CDR3 is TGCGCCAGCAGCTTCAGGAGCTCCTACGAGCAGTACTTC.

This chain links TRBV28 with TRBJ2-3; 11 nucleotides match TRBD2. The V gene's germline CDR1 is MDHEN and CDR2 SYDVKM. After removal of 5 bases from V and 2 bases from J, the junction contained 12 bases not matched to a gene. The CDR3 consists of 18 residues. The CDR3 here is CASSLSPGLADPTDTQYF. The CDR3 DNA reads TGTGCCAGCAGTCTTTCACCGGGACTAGCGGACCCCACAGATACGCAGTATTTT.

V and J are TRBV30 and TRBJ2-1, with 9 positions matching TRBD2. The length of the CDR3 is 16 residues. J was trimmed by 2 bases and V by 0 bases; bases with no gene match: 5. CDR1 and CDR2 (germline): GTSNPN, SVGIG (reference sequence). CDR3 bases: TGTGCCTGGAGTGTTGCTAGCGGGATGCCCTACAATGAGCAGTTCTTC. Amino acids: CAWSVASGMPYNEQFF.

This clone has just one count. The rearrangement uses TRBV6-5 and TRBJ2-7; 8 bases match TRBD2. Unmatched junction bases numbered 10, after V lost 5 bases and J lost 7 bases. Germline-derived CDR1 and CDR2 are MNHEY and SVGAGI. CDR3 length: 14 amino acids. The chain's CDR3 is CASSGSGTVVEQYF. The CDR3 DNA follows: TGTGCCAGCAGTGGTAGCGGGACGGTCGTGGAGCAGTACTTC.

The rearrangement links TRBV30 to TRBJ2-7; 7 nucleotides align to TRBD1. The CDR3 sequence is 13 residues long. Germline values: CDR1 GTSNPN, CDR2 SVGIG (reference sequence). The V segment lost 0 bases and the J segment 3 bases; nucleotides outside the gene matches: 2. The chain's CDR3 is CAWSVRGLYEQYF. CDR3 coding DNA: TGTGCCTGGAGTGTGAGGGGGCTCTACGAGCAGTACTTC.

The chain recombines TRBV5-6 with TRBJ2-2, with 12 bases identical to TRBD2. Germline CDR1 is SGHDT and CDR2 is YYEEEE. V trimming: 4 bases; J trimming: 1 base; junction bases outside the gene matches: 11. The CDR3 runs 19 residues. The CDR3 is CASSLRRLAGGMNTGELFF. The CDR3 DNA reads as TGTGCCAGCAGCCTTCGCCGGCTAGCGGGAGGGATGAACACCGGGGAGCTGTTTTTT.

The rearrangement uses TRBV7-7 and TRBJ2-7; 8 nucleotides align to TRBD1. The CDR3 contains 15 residues. Looked up from germline, CDR1 is SSHAT and CDR2 is FNYEAQ (reference sequence). V shed 1 base and J 3 bases; nucleotides not matched to a gene: 5. The CDR3 nucleotides are TGTGCCAGCAGCTTAGGGACAGGGAACAACTACGAGCAGTACTTC. Its protein product is CASSLGTGNNYEQYF.

The chain carries TRBV19 and TRBJ2-7, with 7 bases fitting TRBD1. Germline CDR1 is LNHDA and CDR2 is SQIVND (reference sequence). The V gene end was trimmed by 5 bases and the J gene end by 4 bases; junction bases not matched to a gene: 5. There are 13 residues in the CDR3. CDR3 region: CASSATGAYEQYF. The CDR3 bases are TGTGCCAGTAGTGCAACAGGGGCGTACGAGCAGTACTTC.

This rearrangement joins TRBV11-2 to TRBJ2-2, with 12 nucleotides matching TRBD2. V lost 6 bases and J lost 3; bases outside the gene matches: 11. This CDR3 has 18 amino acids. Germline V gene data show CDR1 as SGHAT and CDR2 as FQNNGV. CDR3 DNA: TGTGCCAGCAGAAGGACCGGGACTAGCGGGTCCTACACCGGGGAGCTGTTTTTT. This translates into CASRRTGTSGSYTGELFF.

The V and J genes are TRBV15 and TRBJ2-1; D might be TRBD1 or TRBD2, each matching 5 bases. Trimming shortened V by 7 bases and J by 7 bases, and 17 bases separated the two germline ends. CDR1 LNHNV and CDR2 YYDKDF come from the germline V gene (reference sequence). The CDR3 is made up of 14 amino acids. CDR3 protein: CATTTTGLINEQFF. The CDR3 DNA reads TGTGCCACCACGACCACGGGGCTAATTAATGAGCAGTTCTTC. The variable domain in full, completed from reference TRBV15 and TRBJ2-1, reads DAMVIQNPRYQVTQFGKPVTLSCSQTLNHNVMYWYQQKSSQAPKLLFHYYDKDFNNEADTPDNFQSRRPNTSFCFLDIRSPGLGDTAMYLCATTTTGLINEQFFGPGTRLTVL.

The chain is built from TRBV7-2 and TRBJ2-1, with 11 bases lining up with TRBD2. The CDR3 loop spans 18 amino acids. In germline, CDR1 is SGHTA, CDR2 FQGNSA. Germline trimming cut 0 bases from V and 6 bases from J; bases unmatched to any gene: 10. In DNA, the CDR3 is TGTGCCAGCAGCTTAGCCCGTCCGACTAGCGGGGTAACCAATGAGCAGTTCTTC. Translation: CASSLARPTSGVTNEQFF.

This chain uses TRBV5-3 with TRBJ2-1; TRBD2 might be the D (6 bases). TRBV5-3 is flagged as an ORF with uncertain function. The CDR3 consists of 22 residues. V was cut by 4 bases and J by 0 bases, with 32 bases left in between. The CDR3 protein is CARSVAFPLWEEGPSSYNEQFF. In DNA, the CDR3 is TGTGCCAGAAGCGTCGCCTTTCCCTTGTGGGAGGAGGGCCCAAGCTCCTACAATGAGCAGTTCTTC.

This sequence joins TRBV7-9 and TRBJ1-2; D is perhaps TRBD1 (6 bases). This CDR3 region has 13 residues. Germline values: CDR1 SEHNR, CDR2 FQNEAQ (reference sequence). Trimming pared 5 bases from V and 4 bases from J, leaving 11 bases between. Written as DNA, the CDR3 is TGTGCCAGCAGCGGTACAGGGACCTATGGCTACACCTTC. Residues: CASSGTGTYGYTF.

V gene TRBV19 combines with J gene TRBJ1-1, with D possibly TRBD1 on 6 matching bases. The CDR3 is 18 amino acids. V was cut by 3 bases and J by 7 bases, with 27 bases left in between. CDR1 LNHDA and CDR2 SQIVND come from the germline V gene (reference sequence). The CDR3 here is CASSILPPLQGAGFEAFF. In DNA, the CDR3 is TGTGCCAGTAGTATCCTCCCCCCCCTACAGGGCGCGGGGTTTGAAGCTTTCTTT.

This sequence joins TRBV13 and TRBJ2-7, with D hard to call. This CDR3 has 14 amino acids. Germline lookup yields CDR1 PRHDT and CDR2 FYEKMQ (reference sequence). Trimming stripped 0 bases from V and 1 base from J, with 7 bases between. The CDR3 sequence is CASSLGRVSYEQYF. The DNA for the CDR3 is TGTGCCAGCAGCTTAGGTCGGGTATCCTACGAGCAGTACTTC.

The rearrangement joins TRBV9 to TRBJ2-1, with TRBD2 identical over 10 bases. The V segment lost 4 bases and the J segment 0 bases; nucleotides outside the gene matches: 1. In germline, CDR1 is SGDLS, CDR2 YYNGEE. The CDR3 is made up of 15 amino acids. CDR3 loop: CASSPSGSSYNEQFF. The CDR3, as DNA: TGTGCCAGCAGCCCTAGCGGGAGCTCCTACAATGAGCAGTTCTTC.

This sequence joins TRBV15 and TRBJ2-3; D is perhaps TRBD2 (6 bases). Germline V gene data show CDR1 as LNHNV and CDR2 as YYDKDF (reference sequence). This CDR3 spans 15 amino acids. V was shortened by 5 bases and J by 4 bases, with 16 bases between the two germline ends. The CDR3 reads CATSFRDSTPDTQYF. The CDR3 DNA follows: TGTGCCACCAGCTTTCGGGACTCCACCCCAGATACGCAGTATTTT.

The rearrangement joins TRBV30 to TRBJ1-2; 12 bases map to TRBD1. The trim removed 3 bases at V and 1 base at J, leaving 9 bases unmatched. Germline V lookup: CDR1 GTSNPN, CDR2 SVGIG (reference sequence). CDR3 length equals 17 residues. CDR3 coding DNA: TGTGCCTGGAGGATCGGGACAGGGGGCCCCATTAACTATGGCTACACCTTC. Encoded protein: CAWRIGTGGPINYGYTF.

This chain joins TRBV27 and TRBJ2-7, with D hard to call. Per germline, CDR1 MNHEY and CDR2 SMNVEV (reference sequence). The CDR3 has 14 residues. Trimming pared 0 bases from V and 3 bases from J, leaving 9 bases between. The CDR3, as DNA: TGTGCCAGCAGTTTATCCCCAGGCCTCTACGAGCAGTACTTC. This codes for CASSLSPGLYEQYF.

The rearrangement uses TRBV28 and TRBJ1-4; D may be TRBD1 (5 bases). Trimming pared 6 bases from V and 8 bases from J, leaving 16 bases between. Germline V gene sequence: CDR1 MDHEN, CDR2 SYDVKM. The CDR3 contains 14 residues. The CDR3 bases are TGTGCCAGCAGGCTCTTAGGGGCAGGGGAAAAACTGTTTTTT. Its translation is CASRLLGAGEKLFF.

J is TRBJ1-1 and V is TRBV9; no reliable D call. The germline gives CDR1 SGDLS, CDR2 YYNGEE. Trimming removed 2 bases from V and 8 bases from J, with 10 bases in between. This CDR3 region has 12 residues. The CDR3 bases are TGTGCCAGCAGCGTCGGACTTGGCGAAGCTTTCTTT. This encodes CASSVGLGEAFF.

V usage is TRBV9 and J usage is TRBJ2-7; 12 nucleotides match TRBD1. The germline CDR1 and CDR2 sequences are SGDLS and YYNGEE. The CDR3 runs to 15 residues. J was trimmed by 0 bases and V by 3 bases; bases with no gene match: 1. This CDR3 reads CASSAGQGASYEQYF. CDR3 nucleotides: TGTGCCAGCAGCGCGGGACAGGGGGCCTCCTACGAGCAGTACTTC.

The rearrangement links TRBV6-5 to TRBJ1-5, with D perhaps TRBD1 (6 bases). The CDR3 covers 14 residues. V shed 5 bases and J shed 3 bases, with 11 bases lying between them. Looked up from germline, CDR1 is MNHEY and CDR2 is SVGAGI. CDR3 nucleotide sequence: TGTGCCAGCAGTCCCGGGACAATCAATCAGCCCCAGCATTTT. Protein: CASSPGTINQPQHF.